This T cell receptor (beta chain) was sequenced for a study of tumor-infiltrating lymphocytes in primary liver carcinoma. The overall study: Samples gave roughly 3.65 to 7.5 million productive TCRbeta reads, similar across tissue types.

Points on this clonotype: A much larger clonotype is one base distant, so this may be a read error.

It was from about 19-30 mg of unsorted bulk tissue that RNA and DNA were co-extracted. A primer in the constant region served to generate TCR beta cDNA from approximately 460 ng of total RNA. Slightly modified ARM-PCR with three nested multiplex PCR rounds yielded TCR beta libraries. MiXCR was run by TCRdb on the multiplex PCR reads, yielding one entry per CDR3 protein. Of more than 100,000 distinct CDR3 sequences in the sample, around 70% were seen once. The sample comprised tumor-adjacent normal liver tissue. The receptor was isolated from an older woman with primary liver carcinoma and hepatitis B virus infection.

CDR3 bases: TGCTCCAGCACCAATAGCGGGGGCAGCTCCTACAATGAGCAGTTCTTC. Protein product: CSSTNSGGSSYNEQFF. V gene TRBV5-1 combines with J gene TRBJ2-1, with 9 bases lining up with TRBD2. In germline, CDR1 is SGHRS, CDR2 YFSETQ. The CDR3 has 16 amino acids.